Shown below are 8 T cell receptor beta chains from a single sample sequenced in a study of blood T cell repertoires in COVID-19. The data were produced by immunoSEQ multiplex PCR, yet TCRdb's version contains in-frame clones alone and is incomplete. The sample includes tens of thousands of clones, 87% of them seen just once. What was sequenced was peripheral blood. These receptors were taken from a woman aged 45 to 65 with active or convalescent COVID-19.

This clone was counted a single time. J is TRBJ2-3 and V is TRBV7-8; the match to TRBD1 covers 7 bases. Germline values: CDR1 SGHVS, CDR2 FQNEAQ. The CDR3 is made up of 16 amino acids. With 4 bases clipped from V and 4 bases from J, the junction kept 11 bases outside the gene matches. The CDR3 bases are TGTGCCAGCAGCTCGGCCGGGACAGCGTACGCAGATACGCAGTATTTT. It encodes CASSSAGTAYADTQYF.

The genes are TRBV5-1 and TRBJ1-3; 9 nucleotides align to TRBD1. CDR3 length: 14 residues. The V gene end was trimmed by 8 bases and the J gene end by 0 bases; junction bases not matched to a gene: 3. Germline assignment: CDR1 SGHRS and CDR2 YFSETQ. CDR3 residues: CASQTGGSGNTIYF. The CDR3 bases are TGCGCCAGTCAGACAGGGGGCTCTGGAAACACCATATATTTT.

V usage is TRBV12-3 or TRBV12-4 and J usage is TRBJ1-1, with D perhaps TRBD1 (5 bases). This CDR3 is 12 amino acids long. V lost 6 bases and J lost 7, with 12 bases in between. CDR3 region: CASSPDSLEAFF. CDR3 nucleotide sequence: TGTGCCAGCAGCCCAGACAGCCTTGAAGCTTTCTTT.

V is TRBV5-6 and J is TRBJ1-5; TRBD1 matches at 9 bases. The V gene end was trimmed by 4 bases and the J gene end by 3 bases; junction bases not matched to a gene: 5. Per the germline V gene, CDR1 is SGHDT and CDR2 is YYEEEE. There are 15 residues in the CDR3. In nucleotides, the CDR3 is TGTGCCAGCAGCATTCGGGACAGGGACAATCAGCCCCAGCATTTT. Translation gives CASSIRDRDNQPQHF. The complete variable domain, with remaining parts taken from reference TRBV5-6 and TRBJ1-5, reads DAGVTQSPTHLIKTRGQQVTLRCSPKSGHDTVSWYQQALGQGPQFIFQYYEEEERQRGNFPDRFSGHQFPNYSSELNVNALLLGDSALYLCASSIRDRDNQPQHFGDGTRLSIL.

The chain employs TRBV3-1 (or the pseudogene TRBV3-2) and TRBJ2-4; 7 nucleotides match TRBD2. This CDR3 contains 18 residues. Losses at the gene ends were 1 base for V and 0 bases for J; bases not matched to a gene: 9. Per germline, CDR1 LGHDT and CDR2 YNNKEL (reference sequence). The CDR3 loop is CASSQVWGGNLAKNIQYF. The CDR3 DNA sequence: TGTGCCAGCAGCCAAGTCTGGGGGGGGAACTTAGCCAAAAACATTCAGTACTTC.

The chain has TRBV15 and TRBJ1-4, with TRBD1 as a possible D gene (5 bases). CDR1 is LNHNV and CDR2 is YYDKDF in the germline V gene (reference sequence). The CDR3 has 15 amino acids. Trimming removed 5 bases from V and 3 bases from J, with 13 bases in between. CDR3 coding DNA: TGTGCCACCAGCTTGGGGGGGGGATCTAATGAAAAACTGTTTTTT. Its protein is CATSLGGGSNEKLFF.

V and J are TRBV3-1 (or the pseudogene TRBV3-2) and TRBJ2-1, with 10 positions matching TRBD1. This CDR3 is 15 amino acids long. In germline, CDR1 is LGHDT, CDR2 YNNKEL (reference sequence). After removal of 3 bases from V and 9 bases from J, the junction contained 8 bases not matched to a gene. CDR3 loop: CASSQGQGKGGEQFF. DNA of the CDR3: TGTGCCAGCAGCCAGGGACAGGGGAAGGGGGGTGAGCAGTTCTTC.

The rearrangement links TRBV7-9 to TRBJ1-4; 7 nucleotides align to TRBD1. In germline, CDR1 is SEHNR, CDR2 FQNEAQ (reference sequence). V dropped 5 bases and J dropped 4; count of bases not matched to a gene: 7. The CDR3 has 15 amino acids. The CDR3 region has the DNA TGTGCCAGCAGCCAACCGGACAGGCATAATGAAAAACTGTTTTTT. Amino acids: CASSQPDRHNEKLFF.